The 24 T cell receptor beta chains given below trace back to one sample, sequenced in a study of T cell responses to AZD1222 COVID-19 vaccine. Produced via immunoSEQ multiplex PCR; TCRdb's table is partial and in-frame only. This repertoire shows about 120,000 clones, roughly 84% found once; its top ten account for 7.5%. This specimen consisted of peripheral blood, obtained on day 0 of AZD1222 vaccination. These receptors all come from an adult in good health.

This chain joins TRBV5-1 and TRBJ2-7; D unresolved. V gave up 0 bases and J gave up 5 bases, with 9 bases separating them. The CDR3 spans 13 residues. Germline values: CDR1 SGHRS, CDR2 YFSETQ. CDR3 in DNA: TGCGCCAGCAGCTTGGCGCCGACAAACGAGCAGTACTTC. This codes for CASSLAPTNEQYF. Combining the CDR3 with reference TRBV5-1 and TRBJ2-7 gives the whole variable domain KAGVTQTPRYLIKTRGQQVTLSCSPISGHRSVSWYQQTPGQGLQFLFEYFSETQRNKGNFPGRFSGRQFSNSRSEMNVSTLELGDSALYLCASSLAPTNEQYFGPGTRLTVT.

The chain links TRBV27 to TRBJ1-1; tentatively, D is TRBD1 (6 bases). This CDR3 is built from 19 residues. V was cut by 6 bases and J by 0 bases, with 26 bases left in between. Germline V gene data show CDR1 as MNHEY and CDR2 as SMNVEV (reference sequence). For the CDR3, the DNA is TGTGCCAGCAGCCTACGGATATTTGCCCGGACAGACCTGAACACTGAAGCTTTCTTT. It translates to CASSLRIFARTDLNTEAFF.

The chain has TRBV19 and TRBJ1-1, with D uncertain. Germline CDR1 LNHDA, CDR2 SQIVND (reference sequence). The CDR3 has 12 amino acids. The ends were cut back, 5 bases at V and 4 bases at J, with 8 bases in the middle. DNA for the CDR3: TGTGCCAGTAGTCTCGGAAGCACTGAAGCTTTCTTT. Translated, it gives CASSLGSTEAFF.

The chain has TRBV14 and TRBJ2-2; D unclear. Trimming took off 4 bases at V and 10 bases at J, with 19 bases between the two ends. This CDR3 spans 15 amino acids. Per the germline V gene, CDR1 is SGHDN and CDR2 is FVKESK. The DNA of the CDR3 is TGTGCCAGCAGCCCCTCTTGGATACTTCTGGAGGAGCTGTTTTTT. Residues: CASSPSWILLEELFF.

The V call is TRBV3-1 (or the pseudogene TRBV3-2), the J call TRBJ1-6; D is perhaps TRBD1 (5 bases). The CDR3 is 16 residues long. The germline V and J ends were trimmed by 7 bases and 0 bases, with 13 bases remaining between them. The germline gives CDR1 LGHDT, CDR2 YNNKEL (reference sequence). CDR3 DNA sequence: TGTGCCAGCACTTTGGGACCCTACTCCTATAATTCACCCCTCCACTTT. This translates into CASTLGPYSYNSPLHF.

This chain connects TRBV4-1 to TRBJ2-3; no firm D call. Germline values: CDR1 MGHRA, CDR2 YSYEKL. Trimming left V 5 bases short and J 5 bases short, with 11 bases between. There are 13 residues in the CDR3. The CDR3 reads CASSARVGDTQYF. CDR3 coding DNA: TGCGCCAGCAGCGCAAGGGTTGGAGATACGCAGTATTTT.

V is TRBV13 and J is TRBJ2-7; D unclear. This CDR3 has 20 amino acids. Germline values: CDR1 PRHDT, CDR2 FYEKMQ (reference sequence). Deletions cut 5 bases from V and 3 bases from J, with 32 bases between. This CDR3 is CASSALSDLGPNTAFYEQYF. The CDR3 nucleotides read TGTGCCAGCAGCGCCTTATCGGACCTGGGCCCTAATACCGCTTTCTACGAGCAGTACTTC.

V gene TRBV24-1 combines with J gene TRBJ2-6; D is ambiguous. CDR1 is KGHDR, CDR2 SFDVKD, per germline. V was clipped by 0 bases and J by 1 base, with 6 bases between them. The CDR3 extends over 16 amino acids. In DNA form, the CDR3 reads TGTGCCACCAGTGATTTGTCGGAATCTGGGGCCAACGTCCTGACTTTC. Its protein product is CATSDLSESGANVLTF.

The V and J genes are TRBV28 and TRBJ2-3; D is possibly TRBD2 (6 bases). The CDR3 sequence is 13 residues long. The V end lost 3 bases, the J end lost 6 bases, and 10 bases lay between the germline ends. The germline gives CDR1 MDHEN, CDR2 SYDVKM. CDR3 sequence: CASSFLGGDTQYF. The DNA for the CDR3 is TGTGCCAGCAGTTTCCTTGGGGGGGATACGCAGTATTTT. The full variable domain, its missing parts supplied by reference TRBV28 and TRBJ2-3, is DVKVTQSSRYLVKRTGEKVFLECVQDMDHENMFWYRQDPGLGLRLIYFSYDVKMKEKGDIPEGYSVSREKKERFSLILESASTNQTSMYLCASSFLGGDTQYFGPGTRLTVL.

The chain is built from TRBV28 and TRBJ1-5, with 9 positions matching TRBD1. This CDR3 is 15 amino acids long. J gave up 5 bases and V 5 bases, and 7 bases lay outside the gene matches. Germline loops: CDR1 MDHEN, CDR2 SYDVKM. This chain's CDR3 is CASSGTGMGDQPQHF. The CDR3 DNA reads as TGTGCCAGCAGTGGGACAGGGATGGGAGATCAGCCCCAGCATTTT.

The DNA for the CDR3 is TGTGCCAGCAGCGGGTTCACAGATACGCAGTATTTT. Protein sequence: CASSGFTDTQYF. The chain carries TRBV7-2 and TRBJ2-3; unclear D gene. CDR1 and CDR2 from the germline V gene are SGHTA and FQGNSA. The CDR3 totals 12 residues. Deletions cut 5 bases from V and 2 bases from J, with 5 bases between.

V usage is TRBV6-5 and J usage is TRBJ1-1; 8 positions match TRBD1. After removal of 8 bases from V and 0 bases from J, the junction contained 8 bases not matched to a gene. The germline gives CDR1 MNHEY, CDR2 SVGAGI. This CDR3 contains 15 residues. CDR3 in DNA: TGTGCCAGCCGAGCAGGGGGCTTTTTGAACACTGAAGCTTTCTTT. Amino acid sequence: CASRAGGFLNTEAFF.

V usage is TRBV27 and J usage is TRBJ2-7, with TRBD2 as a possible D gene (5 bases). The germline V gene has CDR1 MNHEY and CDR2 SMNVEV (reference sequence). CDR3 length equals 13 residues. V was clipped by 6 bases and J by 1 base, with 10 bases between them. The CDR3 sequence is CASSPSGSYEQYF. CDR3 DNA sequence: TGTGCCAGCAGCCCCAGCGGTTCCTACGAGCAGTACTTC.

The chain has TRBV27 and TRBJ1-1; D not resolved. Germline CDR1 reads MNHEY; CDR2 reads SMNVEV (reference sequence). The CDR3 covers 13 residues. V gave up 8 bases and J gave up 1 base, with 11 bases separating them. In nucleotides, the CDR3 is TGTGCCAGCGGATTCAGTGGGAACACTGAAGCTTTCTTT. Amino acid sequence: CASGFSGNTEAFF.

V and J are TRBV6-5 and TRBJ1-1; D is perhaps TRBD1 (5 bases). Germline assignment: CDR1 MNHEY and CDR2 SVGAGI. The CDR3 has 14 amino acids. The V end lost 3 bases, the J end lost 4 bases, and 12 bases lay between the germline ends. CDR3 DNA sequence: TGTGCCAGCAGTTATAGAGCGGGGACCACTGAAGCTTTCTTT. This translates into CASSYRAGTTEAFF.

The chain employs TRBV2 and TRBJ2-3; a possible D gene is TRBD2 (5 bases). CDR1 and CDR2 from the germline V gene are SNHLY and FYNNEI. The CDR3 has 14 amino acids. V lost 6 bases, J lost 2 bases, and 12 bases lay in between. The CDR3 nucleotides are TGTGCCAGCAGATCGTTGACTAACACAGATACGCAGTATTTT. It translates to CASRSLTNTDTQYF. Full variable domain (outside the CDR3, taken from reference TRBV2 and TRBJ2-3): EPEVTQTPSHQVTQMGQEVILRCVPISNHLYFYWYRQILGQKVEFLVSFYNNEISEKSEIFDDQFSVERPDGSNFTLKIRSTKLEDSAMYFCASRSLTNTDTQYFGPGTRLTVL.

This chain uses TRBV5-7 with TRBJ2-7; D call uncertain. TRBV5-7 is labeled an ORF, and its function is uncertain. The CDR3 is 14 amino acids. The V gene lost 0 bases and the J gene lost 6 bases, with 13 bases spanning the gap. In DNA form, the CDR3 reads TGTGCCAGCAGCTTGGACCCCCCAGAAGTCGAGCAGTACTTC. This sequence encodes CASSLDPPEVEQYF.

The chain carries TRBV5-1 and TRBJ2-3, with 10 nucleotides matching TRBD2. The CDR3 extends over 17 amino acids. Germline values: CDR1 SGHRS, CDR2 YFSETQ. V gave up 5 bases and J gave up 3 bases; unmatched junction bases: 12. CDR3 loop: CASRLHSSGRGTDTQYF. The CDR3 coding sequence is TGCGCCAGCAGGTTACACTCTAGCGGGAGAGGGACAGATACGCAGTATTTT.

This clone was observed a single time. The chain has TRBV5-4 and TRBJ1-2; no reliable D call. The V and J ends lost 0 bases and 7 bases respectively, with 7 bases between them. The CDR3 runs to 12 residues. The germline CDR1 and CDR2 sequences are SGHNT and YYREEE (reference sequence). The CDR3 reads CASSLDRSGYTF. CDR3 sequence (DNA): TGTGCCAGCAGCTTGGACCGTAGTGGCTACACCTTC. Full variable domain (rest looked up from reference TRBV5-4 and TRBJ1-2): ETGVTQSPTHLIKTRGQQVTLRCSSQSGHNTVSWYQQALGQGPQFIFQYYREEENGRGNFPPRFSGLQFPNYSSELNVNALELDDSALYLCASSLDRSGYTFGSGTRLTVV.

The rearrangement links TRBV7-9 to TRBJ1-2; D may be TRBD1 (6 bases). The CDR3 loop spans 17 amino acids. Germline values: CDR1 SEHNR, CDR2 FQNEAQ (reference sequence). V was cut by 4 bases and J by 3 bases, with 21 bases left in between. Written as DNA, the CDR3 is TGTGCCAGCAGCTCCCGGGGGGCGGCCTCCGAGTACTATGGCTACACCTTC. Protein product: CASSSRGAASEYYGYTF.

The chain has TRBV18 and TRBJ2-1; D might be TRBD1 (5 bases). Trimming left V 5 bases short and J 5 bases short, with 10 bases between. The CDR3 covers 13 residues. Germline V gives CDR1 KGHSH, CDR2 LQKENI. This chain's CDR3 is CASSATGDNEQFF. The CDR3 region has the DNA TGTGCCAGCTCAGCAACAGGAGACAATGAGCAGTTCTTC.

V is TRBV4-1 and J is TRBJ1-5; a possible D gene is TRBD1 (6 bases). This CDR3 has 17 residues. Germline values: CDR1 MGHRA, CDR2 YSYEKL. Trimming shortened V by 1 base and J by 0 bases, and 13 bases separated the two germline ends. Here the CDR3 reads CASSQGRARGSNQPQHF. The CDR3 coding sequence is TGCGCCAGCAGCCAAGGCCGAGCCAGGGGTAGCAATCAGCCCCAGCATTTT.

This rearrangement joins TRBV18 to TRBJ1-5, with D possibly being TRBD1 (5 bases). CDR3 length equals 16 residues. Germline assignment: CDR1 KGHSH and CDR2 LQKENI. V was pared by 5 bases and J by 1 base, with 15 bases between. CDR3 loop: CASSALEGLSNQPQHF. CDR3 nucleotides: TGTGCCAGCTCAGCCCTGGAGGGGTTGAGCAATCAGCCCCAGCATTTT.

The CDR3 DNA sequence: TGTGCCAGCAGCTTAGCCCCGGGCAGCTATAATTCACCCCTCCACTTT. It yields the protein CASSLAPGSYNSPLHF. The chain links TRBV7-6 to TRBJ1-6; no clear D gene. The CDR3 consists of 16 residues. Germline V CDR1 and CDR2: SGHVS, FNYEAQ. V lost 0 bases to trimming and J lost 3 bases, with 9 bases between them. The full variable domain, completed using reference TRBV7-6 and TRBJ1-6, is GAGVSQSPRYKVTKRGQDVALRCDPISGHVSLYWYRQALGQGPEFLTYFNYEAQQDKSGLPNDRFSAERPEGSISTLTIQRTEQRDSAMYRCASSLAPGSYNSPLHFGNGTRLTVT.